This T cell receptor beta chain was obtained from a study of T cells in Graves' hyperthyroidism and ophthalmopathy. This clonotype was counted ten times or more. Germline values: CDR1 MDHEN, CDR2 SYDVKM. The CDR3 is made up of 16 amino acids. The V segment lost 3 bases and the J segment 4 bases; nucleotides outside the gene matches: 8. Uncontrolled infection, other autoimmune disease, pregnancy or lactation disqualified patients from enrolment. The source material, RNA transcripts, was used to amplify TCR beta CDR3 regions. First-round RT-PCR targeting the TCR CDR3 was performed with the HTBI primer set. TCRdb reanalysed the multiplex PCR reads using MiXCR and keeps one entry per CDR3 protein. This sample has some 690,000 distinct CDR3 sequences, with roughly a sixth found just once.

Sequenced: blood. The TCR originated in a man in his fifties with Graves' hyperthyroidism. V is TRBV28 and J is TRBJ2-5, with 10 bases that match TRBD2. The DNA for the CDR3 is TGTGCCAGCAGTTTTGGGCTAGCGGGAGTGGGAGAGACCCAGTACTTC. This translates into CASSFGLAGVGETQYF.